The next 24 T cell receptor beta chains were all read from a single sample in a study of cytomegalovirus exposure and HLA in healthy donors. Some clones are missing from TCRdb's copy, which holds only in-frame ones; the method was immunoSEQ multiplex PCR. In the table there are 140,000 to 150,000 clones, less than 95% of which are singletons. Specimen: PBMCs. These receptor sequences come from a man younger than 35 in good health and CMV-seropositive.

J is TRBJ2-3 and V is TRBV7-2, with D perhaps matching TRBD2 (6 bases). The CDR3 extends over 16 amino acids. V shed 8 bases and J shed 0 bases, with 18 bases lying between them. The germline gives CDR1 SGHTA, CDR2 FQGNSA. The CDR3 bases are TGTGCCAGCTGTACCCTGATAGCGGCTAGCACAGATACGCAGTATTTT. This encodes CASCTLIAASTDTQYF. Filled out from reference TRBV7-2 and TRBJ2-3, the complete variable domain reads GAGVSQSPSNKVTEKGKDVELRCDPISGHTALYWYRQSLGQGLEFLIYFQGNSAPDKSGLPSDRFSAERTGGSVSTLTIQRTQQEDSAVYLCASCTLIAASTDTQYFGPGTRLTVL.

The chain couples TRBV30 to TRBJ2-3; D is unresolved. In germline, CDR1 is GTSNPN, CDR2 SVGIG (reference sequence). The CDR3 length is 15 residues. V was shortened by 8 bases and J by 1 base, with 19 bases between the two germline ends. The CDR3 nucleotides read TGTGCCCACACGCCTAGACCCACCCGCACAGATACGCAGTATTTT. It specifies CAHTPRPTRTDTQYF.

This clone was detected only once. This chain uses TRBV6-5 with TRBJ2-7, with 7 bases fitting TRBD1. Trimming cost V 6 bases and J 0 bases; bases outside gene matches: 5. Germline V lookup: CDR1 MNHEY, CDR2 SVGAGI. CDR3 size: 14 residues. CDR3 residues: CASRRTGNSYEQYF. Here the CDR3 DNA reads TGTGCCAGCAGGAGGACAGGCAACTCCTACGAGCAGTACTTC.

The chain couples TRBV6-1 to TRBJ1-2; D is unclear. The germline V and J ends were trimmed by 10 bases and 7 bases, with 22 bases remaining between them. CDR1 is MNHNS and CDR2 is SASEGT in the germline V gene. The CDR3 is 14 residues long. The CDR3 region is CATDTSPQAGGYTF. DNA of the CDR3: TGTGCCACCGATACGTCCCCTCAGGCGGGTGGCTACACCTTC.

The rearrangement joins TRBV5-4 to TRBJ2-3; maybe TRBD2 (7 bases). Germline CDR1 SGHNT, CDR2 YYREEE (reference sequence). The ends were cut back, 4 bases at V and 1 base at J, with 16 bases in the middle. The CDR3 length is 16 residues. The CDR3 nucleotides read TGTGCCAGCAGCCGGGGGGCCCCGGGTGGCACAGATACGCAGTATTTT. This encodes CASSRGAPGGTDTQYF.

The chain combines TRBV6-6 with TRBJ2-7; 8 bases are a match to TRBD1. Germline CDR1 is MNHNY and CDR2 is SVGAGI (reference sequence). CDR3 size: 14 residues. Losses at the gene ends were 1 base for V and 5 bases for J; bases not matched to a gene: 4. The DNA for the CDR3 is TGTGCCAGCAGTTACTTCGACAGGGGCCACGAGCAGTACTTC. Translating it yields CASSYFDRGHEQYF.

The rearrangement links TRBV27 to TRBJ2-3; maybe TRBD2 (5 bases). The ends were cut back, 4 bases at V and 0 bases at J, with 17 bases in the middle. Germline CDR1 MNHEY, CDR2 SMNVEV (reference sequence). There are 17 residues in the CDR3. The CDR3 region is CASSSLLGGVSTDTQYF. The CDR3 DNA follows: TGTGCCAGCAGTTCACTACTAGGTGGGGTGAGCACAGATACGCAGTATTTT.

This clone was detected once. The rearrangement links TRBV10-2 to TRBJ2-7, with TRBD2 matching over 7 bases. CDR3 length: 15 residues. The germline V gene encodes CDR1 WSHSY and CDR2 SAAADI. V trimming: 3 bases; J trimming: 3 bases; junction bases outside the gene matches: 8. The CDR3 reads CASSDIGLGNYEQYF. The DNA of the CDR3 is TGCGCCAGCAGTGATATAGGACTAGGAAACTACGAGCAGTACTTC.

J is TRBJ2-1 and V is TRBV27; D unresolved. Trimming pared 3 bases from V and 3 bases from J, leaving 6 bases between. Looked up from germline, CDR1 is MNHEY and CDR2 is SMNVEV (reference sequence). The CDR3 is 13 residues long. CDR3 protein: CASSFTDYNEQFF. The CDR3 DNA reads TGTGCCAGCAGTTTCACAGACTACAATGAGCAGTTCTTC.

This chain uses TRBV7-8 with TRBJ2-1; 9 bases fit TRBD1. Looked up from germline, CDR1 is SGHVS and CDR2 is FQNEAQ. The CDR3 spans 15 residues. J gave up 0 bases and V 5 bases, and 2 bases lay outside the gene matches. The CDR3, as DNA: TGTGCCAGCAGCCAGACAGGGGGCTCCTACAATGAGCAGTTCTTC. Amino acid sequence: CASSQTGGSYNEQFF.

This chain uses TRBV11-3 with TRBJ1-5; 7 bases line up with TRBD1. Germline assignment: CDR1 SGHNT and CDR2 YENEEA. The CDR3 has 15 residues. Losses at the gene ends were 1 base for V and 4 bases for J; bases not matched to a gene: 4. CDR3 sequence (DNA): TGTGCCAGCAGCTTAGTAGGGACAGAAAATCAGCCCCAGCATTTT. Its translation: CASSLVGTENQPQHF.

The chain combines TRBV27 with TRBJ1-2; 8 nucleotides match TRBD1. CDR3 length: 15 amino acids. With V trimmed by 5 bases and J by 3 bases, 8 bases remained unmatched. Germline loops: CDR1 MNHEY, CDR2 SMNVEV (reference sequence). CDR3 region: CASSQYNRGDYGYTF. In DNA form, the CDR3 reads TGTGCCAGCAGTCAATATAACAGGGGGGACTATGGCTACACCTTC.

This clone was recorded once. This chain joins TRBV5-1 and TRBJ2-1; D gene uncertain. Trimming took 2 bases from V and 6 from J, leaving 6 bases between them. Per the germline V gene, CDR1 is SGHRS and CDR2 is YFSETQ. The CDR3 consists of 12 residues. The CDR3, as DNA: TGCGCCAGCAGCTTTGCAGGCAATGAGCAGTTCTTC. This codes for CASSFAGNEQFF.

The chain uses TRBV18 and TRBJ2-3; the D is unclear. Germline V CDR1 and CDR2: KGHSH, LQKENI. Trimming stripped 8 bases from V and 2 bases from J, with 14 bases between. The CDR3 extends over 14 amino acids. CDR3 region: CASIEFPNTDTQYF. The DNA for the CDR3 is TGTGCCAGCATAGAGTTCCCTAACACAGATACGCAGTATTTT.

This clone occurred a few times. The V and J genes are TRBV28 and TRBJ2-1; 8 bases are a match to TRBD1. V lost 2 bases and J lost 4; bases outside the gene matches: 10. The CDR3 is made up of 17 amino acids. Germline V gene sequence: CDR1 MDHEN, CDR2 SYDVKM. CDR3 DNA sequence: TGTGCCAGCAGTTTAACGGGACAGGCTAGACGGTACAATGAGCAGTTCTTC. Translating it yields CASSLTGQARRYNEQFF.

The chain combines TRBV12-5 with TRBJ2-3; D is unclear. Trimming took off 2 bases at V and 1 base at J, with 10 bases between the two ends. The CDR3 runs to 15 residues. Germline assignment: CDR1 LGHNT and CDR2 FRNRAP. The CDR3 region is CASGLTEVGTDTQYF. CDR3 DNA: TGTGCTAGTGGTTTGACCGAGGTAGGCACAGATACGCAGTATTTT. Looking up the rest from reference TRBV12-5 and TRBJ2-3 gives the full variable domain: DARVTQTPRHKVTEMGQEVTMRCQPILGHNTVFWYRQTMMQGLELLAYFRNRAPLDDSGMPKDRFSAEMPDATLATLKIQPSEPRDSAVYFCASGLTEVGTDTQYFGPGTRLTVL.

The genes are TRBV6-1 and TRBJ2-7; the match to TRBD2 covers 8 bases. The CDR3 sequence is 18 residues long. The germline CDR1 and CDR2 sequences are MNHNS and SASEGT. Trimming at V came to 2 bases and at J to 2 bases, leaving 14 bases not matched to a gene. The CDR3 nucleotides are TGTGCCAGCAGTGAATGGCTAAGCGGGAGTGGGTCTCCCTACGAGCAGTACTTC. It translates to CASSEWLSGSGSPYEQYF.

The gene calls are TRBV6-5 and TRBJ1-3, with 9 bases fitting TRBD1. Trimming cost V 7 bases and J 8 bases; bases outside gene matches: 6. This CDR3 comprises 13 residues. Germline-derived CDR1 and CDR2 are MNHEY and SVGAGI. CDR3 nucleotide sequence: TGTGCCAGCAAGGGACAGGGAGTAGACACCATATATTTT. It encodes CASKGQGVDTIYF.

The rearrangement links TRBV6-5 to TRBJ1-6; D is unresolved. The CDR3 has 15 residues. Germline V gene sequence: CDR1 MNHEY, CDR2 SVGAGI. Trimming stripped 0 bases from V and 6 bases from J, with 9 bases between. The CDR3 loop is CASSYSKRANSPLHF. The CDR3 coding sequence is TGTGCCAGCAGTTACTCGAAGAGGGCTAATTCACCCCTCCACTTT.

J is TRBJ2-7 and V is TRBV29-1; tentatively, D is TRBD1 (6 bases). The CDR3 loop spans 13 amino acids. V was pared by 6 bases and J by 6 bases, with 18 bases between. Germline CDR1 and CDR2: SQVTM and ANQGSEA. The CDR3 reads CSVSTGLALEQYF. CDR3 nucleotides: TGCAGCGTCTCGACAGGTTTGGCCCTCGAGCAGTACTTC.

The chain employs TRBV5-6 and TRBJ2-2; 7 nucleotides align to TRBD2. The J segment lost 3 bases and the V segment lost 3 bases, leaving 11 bases of the junction unmatched. CDR3 length: 17 residues. Germline CDR1 is SGHDT and CDR2 is YYEEEE. The CDR3 spells CASSSRIVGRDTGELFF. The CDR3 DNA follows: TGTGCCAGCAGCTCAAGGATCGTGGGGAGGGACACCGGGGAGCTGTTTTTT.

This chain joins TRBV4-1 and TRBJ1-5; tentatively, D is TRBD1 (6 bases). Between the trimmed V and J ends, which lost 4 bases and 5 bases, there was a span of 9 bases. Per germline, CDR1 MGHRA and CDR2 YSYEKL. This CDR3 has 13 amino acids. CDR3 sequence reads: CASSLTGYQPQHF. In DNA, the CDR3 is TGCGCCAGCAGCCTAACAGGGTATCAGCCCCAGCATTTT.

This clone was found once. The chain employs TRBV2 and TRBJ2-7; 7 positions agree with TRBD1. V lost 4 bases to trimming and J lost 3 bases; unmatched junction nucleotides: 6. There are 14 residues in the CDR3. Germline V gives CDR1 SNHLY, CDR2 FYNNEI. CDR3 loop: CASSARRQGYEQYF. The CDR3 DNA follows: TGTGCCAGCAGTGCACGCCGACAGGGCTACGAGCAGTACTTC.

CDR3 residues: CASRPTTGGFGSEQYF. In DNA, the CDR3 is TGCGCCAGCAGACCAACGACAGGGGGCTTCGGGAGCGAGCAGTACTTC. V usage is TRBV5-1 and J usage is TRBJ2-7; TRBD1 agrees at 10 bases. The CDR3 sequence is 16 residues long. V lost 5 bases to trimming and J lost 6 bases; unmatched junction nucleotides: 14. Per germline, CDR1 SGHRS and CDR2 YFSETQ. Complete variable domain (other parts from reference TRBV5-1 and TRBJ2-7): KAGVTQTPRYLIKTRGQQVTLSCSPISGHRSVSWYQQTPGQGLQFLFEYFSETQRNKGNFPGRFSGRQFSNSRSEMNVSTLELGDSALYLCASRPTTGGFGSEQYFGPGTRLTVT.